This T cell receptor beta chain was profiled in a study of a mutant IDH1 vaccine in newly diagnosed glioma. Across the whole study: Treated patients, about 60% male and around 40% female, averaged approximately 40 years of age. Overall study findings and caveats: Patients showed vaccine-induced immune responses at a rate of approximately 92%.

Note on this clone: The antigen is undetermined.

The germline gives CDR1 WNHNN, CDR2 SYGVQD (reference sequence). V dropped 4 bases and J dropped 9 bases, with 13 bases sitting between them. This CDR3 has 13 residues. As to time point: week 5, during vaccination. Each dose of the vaccine consisted of 300 ug of mutant IDH1 20-mer peptide, with topical imiquimod. Assay used: immunoSEQ multiplex PCR; TCRdb lists only in-frame clones, some missing. In the table there are roughly 40,000 clones, just over 90% of which are singletons. This clonotype originated in a man aged 45 to 65 with glioma. The chain carries TRBV10-1 and TRBJ2-1, with D perhaps TRBD2 (6 bases). The sample in question was PBMCs, obtained from a glioma patient whose treatment included an IDH1 peptide vaccine. In DNA form, the CDR3 reads TGCGCCAGCAGTGGCCTCGAGGGAGGTGAGCAGTTCTTC. It translates to CASSGLEGGEQFF.